This TCR beta chain is from a study of T cells in localized non-small cell lung cancer. Produced via immunoSEQ multiplex PCR; TCRdb's table is partial and in-frame only. This table holds more than 30,000 clones, roughly 86% found once. Per germline, CDR1 SGHDT and CDR2 YYEEEE. The CDR3 contains 15 residues. Trimming took off 3 bases at V and 5 bases at J, with 17 bases between the two ends. This sequence joins TRBV5-6 and TRBJ1-1; possibly TRBD1 for D (6 bases). The source was peripheral blood mononuclear cells, collected before any cancer treatment. The clonotype comes from a woman between 40 and 69 years old with stage III lung adenocarcinoma. CDR3 DNA sequence: TGTGCCAGCAGCTCCACTTGGGGGCCTAGGACTGAAGCTTTCTTT. This codes for CASSSTWGPRTEAFF.